Following are 29 T cell receptor beta chains from one sample sequenced in a study of shared clonotypes between healthy human individuals. The protocol was immunoSEQ multiplex PCR, while the TCRdb copy is restricted to in-frame clones and leaves out a portion. The sample has 2 million to 3 million clones, approximately 94% seen once. The sequenced sample was naive CD4+ T cells from PBMCs. Stated subset: CD45RA+ positively selected. The receptors here all came from a man between 18 and 29 years old in good health. Some clones in this sample may be carry-over from other donors' samples.

DNA of the CDR3: TGTGCCAGCAGTTTCCCCGGGGGGGGAGGCGAGCAGTACTTC. This encodes CASSFPGGGGEQYF. V usage is TRBV6-5 and J usage is TRBJ2-7; 8 nucleotides match TRBD2. The CDR3 runs to 14 residues. CDR1 and CDR2 from the germline V gene are MNHEY and SVGAGI. The V and J ends lost 4 bases and 6 bases, in that order; junction bases with no gene match: 8.

The chain couples TRBV6-4 to TRBJ2-1; TRBD2 aligns across 11 bases. The CDR3 consists of 14 residues. The J segment lost 5 bases and the V segment lost 6 bases, leaving 3 bases of the junction unmatched. Germline CDR1 is MRHNA and CDR2 is SNTAGT. CDR3 sequence reads: CASRGTSGNNEQFF. The CDR3 DNA reads TGTGCCAGCAGGGGGACTAGCGGAAACAATGAGCAGTTCTTC.

About this clone itself: Other nucleotide sequences in the sample specify the same CDR3. This rearrangement joins TRBV5-6 to TRBJ1-2; D unresolved. CDR3 length equals 13 residues. The germline CDR1 and CDR2 sequences are SGHDT and YYEEEE. V lost 0 bases and J lost 2, with 5 bases in between. The CDR3 bases are TGTGCCAGCAGCTTGGACACGAACTATGGCTACACCTTC. Translated, it gives CASSLDTNYGYTF.

This clone is a singleton in its sample. The CDR3 loop is CASSPVGLAGGTDTQYF. Written as DNA, the CDR3 is TGTGCCAGCAGCCCCGTTGGATTAGCGGGAGGCACAGATACGCAGTATTTT. V gene TRBV7-9 combines with J gene TRBJ2-3; 9 bases align to TRBD2. CDR3 length: 17 amino acids. V dropped 5 bases and J dropped 1; count of bases not matched to a gene: 10. Germline-derived CDR1 and CDR2 are SEHNR and FQNEAQ (reference sequence).

The V and J genes are TRBV5-5 and TRBJ2-2; D unresolved. The germline CDR1 and CDR2 sequences are SGHKS and YYEKEE (reference sequence). The CDR3 consists of 13 residues. V lost 3 bases and J 1 base, leaving 4 bases between the germline ends. This CDR3 is CASSWGNTGELFF. Written as DNA, the CDR3 is TGTGCCAGCAGCTGGGGGAACACCGGGGAGCTGTTTTTT.

The chain recombines TRBV5-1 with TRBJ2-7; no clear D gene. This CDR3 has 14 residues. Germline CDR1 SGHRS, CDR2 YFSETQ. Trimming removed 4 bases from V and 1 base from J, with 12 bases in between. CDR3 nucleotides: TGCGCCAGCAGCCGGGTCCTCGGGTCCTACGAGCAGTACTTC. It encodes CASSRVLGSYEQYF.

The rearrangement joins TRBV28 to TRBJ2-1; 13 bases are shared with TRBD2. This CDR3 has 12 amino acids. Germline assignment: CDR1 MDHEN and CDR2 SYDVKM. V lost 10 bases and J lost 13; bases outside the gene matches: 7. For the CDR3, the DNA is TGTGCCACTGGACTAGCGGGGGAAAGACAGTTCTTC. It translates to CATGLAGERQFF.

This chain uses TRBV28 with TRBJ1-2; D is undetermined. CDR1 is MDHEN and CDR2 is SYDVKM in the germline V gene. V lost 1 base and J lost 4, with 7 bases in between. The CDR3 is 13 amino acids. The CDR3 sequence: CASSLSPVYGYTF. CDR3 nucleotides: TGTGCCAGCAGTTTATCGCCAGTCTATGGCTACACCTTC.

The sample holds one count of this clone. The chain combines TRBV28 with TRBJ1-5, with 12 bases identical to TRBD1. The V gene's germline CDR1 is MDHEN and CDR2 SYDVKM. The CDR3 extends over 18 amino acids. V lost 8 bases and J lost 2; bases outside the gene matches: 13. Here the CDR3 reads CASSPTGTGGRGNQPQHF. The CDR3 DNA sequence: TGTGCCAGCTCGCCGACCGGGACAGGGGGCCGGGGCAATCAGCCCCAGCATTTT.

The rearrangement uses TRBV30 and TRBJ1-1, with no clear D. V gave up 4 bases and J gave up 3 bases, with 9 bases separating them. Germline V gives CDR1 GTSNPN, CDR2 SVGIG (reference sequence). The CDR3 contains 12 residues. CDR3 protein: CAWKEGHTEAFF. The CDR3, as DNA: TGTGCCTGGAAGGAGGGCCACACTGAAGCTTTCTTT.

This sequence joins TRBV6-5 and TRBJ1-1; weak D call: TRBD1 (5 bases). V lost 11 bases to trimming and J lost 6 bases, with 19 bases between them. Germline V CDR1 and CDR2: MNHEY, SVGAGI. The CDR3 covers 13 residues. DNA of the CDR3: TGTGCCGTCGTCTACGGGGGGATGGCTGAAGCTTTCTTT. Its translation: CAVVYGGMAEAFF.

V usage is TRBV19 and J usage is TRBJ1-3, with D tentatively TRBD1 (5 bases). Germline V gives CDR1 LNHDA, CDR2 SQIVND (reference sequence). Trimming stripped 5 bases from V and 2 bases from J, with 13 bases between. The CDR3 spans 15 residues. The CDR3 sequence is CASSVRRDPGNTIYF. For the CDR3, the DNA is TGTGCCAGTAGTGTTCGTCGGGACCCTGGAAACACCATATATTTT.

The chain uses TRBV4-1 and TRBJ1-5; D is perhaps TRBD1 (5 bases). Germline V gives CDR1 MGHRA, CDR2 YSYEKL. This CDR3 spans 15 amino acids. Trimming removed 2 bases at V and 8 bases at J, with 16 bases between. The CDR3 is CASSQLGTPKEPQHF. The CDR3 DNA reads as TGCGCCAGCAGCCAACTCGGGACTCCTAAGGAGCCCCAGCATTTT.

The genes are TRBV5-1 and TRBJ2-2; 7 nucleotides agree with TRBD2. The CDR3 totals 13 residues. Germline V gene data show CDR1 as SGHRS and CDR2 as YFSETQ. The J segment lost 4 bases and the V segment lost 9 bases, leaving 6 bases of the junction unmatched. This chain's CDR3 is CATRTRSTGELFF. The CDR3 DNA reads TGCGCCACTCGGACTAGGAGCACCGGGGAGCTGTTTTTT. Filled out from reference TRBV5-1 and TRBJ2-2, the complete variable domain reads KAGVTQTPRYLIKTRGQQVTLSCSPISGHRSVSWYQQTPGQGLQFLFEYFSETQRNKGNFPGRFSGRQFSNSRSEMNVSTLELGDSALYLCATRTRSTGELFFGEGSRLTVL.

Regarding this clone: Additional DNA sequences in this sample encode the identical CDR3. The CDR3 protein is CASSPSLGEQFF. In DNA form, the CDR3 reads TGTGCCAGCTCACCCTCCCTGGGTGAGCAGTTCTTC. The chain employs TRBV18 and TRBJ2-1, with D unclear. CDR1 is KGHSH and CDR2 is LQKENI in the germline V gene. Trimming cost V 3 bases and J 9 bases, with 9 bases left between them. The CDR3 sequence is 12 residues long.

CDR3 loop: CASRGQGGMNTEAFF. As DNA, the CDR3 is TGTGCCAGCAGAGGACAGGGTGGAATGAACACTGAAGCTTTCTTT. This chain connects TRBV28 to TRBJ1-1, with 8 bases lining up with TRBD1. The V segment lost 6 bases and the J segment 0 bases; nucleotides outside the gene matches: 6. Germline V gene sequence: CDR1 MDHEN, CDR2 SYDVKM. The CDR3 contains 15 residues.

There are a few counts of this clone. The genes are TRBV7-9 and TRBJ1-5; D is undetermined. There are 14 residues in the CDR3. The germline gives CDR1 SEHNR, CDR2 FQNEAQ (reference sequence). V shed 1 base and J shed 5 bases, with 9 bases lying between them. This chain's CDR3 is CASSLGGKDQPQHF. CDR3 nucleotide sequence: TGTGCCAGCAGCTTAGGGGGAAAGGATCAGCCCCAGCATTTT.

This chain links TRBV7-3 with TRBJ2-3; tentative D call: TRBD1 (7 bases). The V gene's germline CDR1 is SGHTA and CDR2 FQGTGA. Trimming stripped 5 bases from V and 3 bases from J, with 12 bases between. The CDR3 is 14 amino acids. CDR3 coding DNA: TGTGCCAGCAGCCCAGGGGGGACAACAGATACGCAGTATTTT. Translation gives CASSPGGTTDTQYF. Based on the CDR3 plus reference TRBV7-3 and TRBJ2-3, the full variable domain is GAGVSQTPSNKVTEKGKYVELRCDPISGHTALYWYRQSLGQGPEFLIYFQGTGAADDSGLPNDRFFAVRPEGSVSTLKIQRTERGDSAVYLCASSPGGTTDTQYFGPGTRLTVL.

The chain joins TRBV4-2 to TRBJ2-2; D gene uncertain. The V gene lost 0 bases and the J gene lost 2 bases, with 13 bases spanning the gap. In germline, CDR1 is LGHNA, CDR2 YNFKEQ. This CDR3 has 17 residues. The CDR3 DNA follows: TGTGCCAGCAGCCAAGAGCCAGCACCTCTCAACACCGGGGAGCTGTTTTTT. This translates into CASSQEPAPLNTGELFF.

The J gene is TRBJ1-1, the V gene TRBV19; D not certain. This CDR3 has 17 amino acids. Trimming left V 3 bases short and J 5 bases short, with 22 bases between. CDR1 is LNHDA, CDR2 SQIVND, per germline (reference sequence). CDR3 sequence reads: CASSIYVGSGGRTEAFF. DNA for the CDR3: TGTGCCAGTAGTATTTACGTCGGGAGCGGTGGAAGGACTGAAGCTTTCTTT.

The CDR3 nucleotides read TGTGCCATCAGTAACTACAATGAGCAGTTCTTC. Translating it yields CAISNYNEQFF. This chain uses TRBV10-3 with TRBJ2-1; D gene uncertain. Trimming took off 5 bases at V and 3 bases at J, with 2 bases between the two ends. Germline-derived CDR1 and CDR2 are ENHRY and SYGVKD. This CDR3 has 11 amino acids.

The J gene is TRBJ2-2, the V gene TRBV6-5, with D perhaps TRBD2 (6 bases). Looked up from germline, CDR1 is MNHEY and CDR2 is SVGAGI. The CDR3 is 16 amino acids. V lost 1 base and J lost 1, with 10 bases in between. The CDR3: CASSYFQRVNTGELFF. DNA of the CDR3: TGTGCCAGCAGTTACTTTCAGCGGGTGAACACCGGGGAGCTGTTTTTT.

The genes are TRBV19 and TRBJ1-4; 7 bases are shared with TRBD1. This CDR3 is 12 amino acids long. V shed 8 bases and J 6 bases; nucleotides not matched to a gene: 3. Germline CDR1 is LNHDA and CDR2 is SQIVND (reference sequence). The CDR3 DNA reads TGTGCCAGTCGGCAGGGGGATGAAAAACTGTTTTTT. Translated: CASRQGDEKLFF.

The table lists this clone with a count of one. CDR3: CASSLEGGSYSGNTIYF. The CDR3 bases are TGTGCCAGCAGCTTAGAGGGGGGAAGTTACTCTGGAAACACCATATATTTT. J is TRBJ1-3 and V is TRBV7-6, with D maybe TRBD1 (6 bases). Trimming removed 1 base from V and 0 bases from J, with 13 bases in between. The length of the CDR3 is 17 residues. Germline CDR1 and CDR2: SGHVS and FNYEAQ.

The gene calls are TRBV7-2 and TRBJ2-1; D gene unclear. V lost 0 bases and J 0 bases, leaving 6 bases between the germline ends. The germline gives CDR1 SGHTA, CDR2 FQGNSA. This CDR3 has 15 residues. CDR3: CASSLAQNSYNEQFF. The CDR3 bases are TGTGCCAGCAGCTTAGCCCAGAACTCCTACAATGAGCAGTTCTTC.

The V call is TRBV11-2, the J call TRBJ2-7; TRBD1 matches at 7 bases. Germline-derived CDR1 and CDR2 are SGHAT and FQNNGV. V trimming: 7 bases; J trimming: 7 bases; junction bases outside the gene matches: 7. The CDR3 is 12 residues long. The CDR3 nucleotides read TGTGCCAGCACCAAACAGGGGACGGAGCAGTACTTC. It codes for CASTKQGTEQYF.

This chain uses TRBV13 with TRBJ1-1; D is uncertain. Germline CDR1 PRHDT, CDR2 FYEKMQ (reference sequence). CDR3 length equals 13 residues. Trimming took 6 bases from V and 6 from J, leaving 14 bases between them. The CDR3 protein is CASSSGYGSEAFF. Here the CDR3 DNA reads TGTGCCAGCAGTTCGGGATATGGGTCTGAAGCTTTCTTT.

The CDR3 nucleotides read TGTGCCAGCAGCCCCCGAGGCTCACCCCTCCACTTT. Protein: CASSPRGSPLHF. The gene calls are TRBV27 and TRBJ1-6; no reliable D call. The CDR3 is 12 residues long. The germline V gene has CDR1 MNHEY and CDR2 SMNVEV (reference sequence). Trimming stripped 6 bases from V and 10 bases from J, with 10 bases between.

The chain joins TRBV7-3 to TRBJ2-5, with 8 positions matching TRBD2. Per the germline V gene, CDR1 is SGHTA and CDR2 is FQGTGA. This CDR3 is built from 17 residues. V dropped 5 bases and J dropped 7; count of bases not matched to a gene: 18. In nucleotides, the CDR3 is TGTGCCAGCAGCCCCACCCGGGGGGGGGCAGTCCCGGTGACCCAGTACTTC. Translated, it gives CASSPTRGGAVPVTQYF.